Listed below are T cell receptor beta chains from one sample, sequenced in a study of T cell changes during pregnancy in multiple sclerosis. The repertoire was sequenced with immunoSEQ multiplex PCR; TCRdb's copy has only in-frame clones and lacks some. This sample has 45,000 to 60,000 clones; roughly nine tenths occur once, and the top ten carry around 3.3%. Sequencing was performed on CD8+ T cells from peripheral blood mononuclear cells, taken before pregnancy. Source of these receptors: a female donor with multiple sclerosis, enrolled in a pregnancy study. The CDR3 runs from the conserved cysteine through the conserved F or W. D genes are given only for firm matches. The size entry is marked missing in some rows and otherwise reads once, few, many or a size class.

TRBJ2-1,TRBD1,.,TRBV19,TGTGCCAGTAGTATAGGTGGGACAGGGTCCTACAATGAGCAGTTCTTC,CASSIGGTGSYNEQFF
TRBJ1-1,.,.,TRBV6-5,TGTGCCAGCAGTTACCGGACAGTGAACACTGAAGCTTTCTTT,CASSYRTVNTEAFF
TRBJ1-4,TRBD1,.,TRBV19,TGTGCCAGCCGGGACAGGGGGTCCCCCTTTGACGGAAAACTGTTTTTT,CASRDRGSPFDGKLFF
TRBJ2-1,TRBD2,once,TRBV11-1,TGTGCCAGCAGCATACTAGCGGGGGCCCCAAATGAGCAGTTCTTC,CASSILAGAPNEQFF
TRBJ2-1,TRBD2,.,TRBV7-9,TGTGCCAGCAGCTTAATGGGCGGGAGGGAGAATGAGCAGTTCTTC,CASSLMGGRENEQFF
TRBJ1-1,.,.,TRBV4-3,TGCGCCAGCAGCCAAGATCATATAAGGCAAGGGGGTGTTATGAACACTGAAGCTTTCTTT,CASSQDHIRQGGVMNTEAFF
TRBJ2-5,.,.,TRBV5-4,TGTGCCAGCAGCTTAAAGGGACTCGGGAAAGAGACCCAGTACTTC,CASSLKGLGKETQYF
TRBJ1-2,TRBD1,once,TRBV27,TGTGCCAGCAGTTTAAATACCGGACAGGGCCCAATAGGCTACACCTTC,CASSLNTGQGPIGYTF
TRBJ2-7,.,.,TRBV4-3,TGCGCCAGCAGCCAAGAGGAGGGGGCAGGGGGCTACGAGCAGTACTTC,CASSQEEGAGGYEQYF
TRBJ2-7,TRBD1,.,TRBV9,TGTGCCAGCAGCGTAGCCCCGGGACAGGGGCAAGAGCAGTACTTC,CASSVAPGQGQEQYF
TRBJ1-3,.,.,TRBV5-6,TGTGCCAGCAGCTTGTTGAGCTCTGGAAACACCATATATTTT,CASSLLSSGNTIYF
TRBJ2-7,TRBD1,.,TRBV6-5,TGTGCCAGCAGTTACTCAGAGGCAGGGGGCTACGAGCAGTACTTC,CASSYSEAGGYEQYF
TRBJ2-3,TRBD2,.,TRBV5-4,TGTGCCAGCAACTGGGGGACTAGCGGCCCAGATACGCAGTATTTT,CASNWGTSGPDTQYF
TRBJ2-7,.,.,TRBV30,TGTGCCACGACTGCTGGACTGGAGCAGTACTTC,CATTAGLEQYF
TRBJ2-7,.,.,TRBV27,TGTGCCAGCAGTTTACCTACGACAGTTAACGAGCAGTACTTC,CASSLPTTVNEQYF
TRBJ2-5,TRBD2,.,TRBV6-6,TGTGCCAGCAGTTACGGGCGGGGGGGACAAGAGACCCAGTACTTC,CASSYGRGGQETQYF
TRBJ2-7,.,.,TRBV7-9,TGTGCCAGCAGCTTAAACAGGTTTGCGCGGTGGGTAGGAGCCTACGAGCAGTACTTC,CASSLNRFARWVGAYEQYF
TRBJ2-3,TRBD1,.,TRBV27,TGTGCCAGCAGTGGGACAGACGATACGCAGTATTTT,CASSGTDDTQYF
TRBJ2-5,TRBD2,.,TRBV5-1,TGCGCCAGCAGTCAGCTAGCGGGGGCGCAAGAGACCCAGTACTTC,CASSQLAGAQETQYF
TRBJ1-2,TRBD1,once,TRBV7-9,TGTGCCAGCAGCTACACGACAGGGTTGGATGGCTACACCTTC,CASSYTTGLDGYTF
TRBJ2-3,.,.,TRBV15,TGTGCCACCAGCAGTGGGAGCACCCATAAAGGCACAGATACGCAGTATTTT,CATSSGSTHKGTDTQYF
TRBJ2-7,.,.,TRBV4-1,TGCGCCAGCAGCCAAGAAGGGGCAGGGCCCTACGAGCAGTACTTC,CASSQEGAGPYEQYF
TRBJ1-1,.,.,TRBV4-1,TGCGCCAGCAGCCAAGATCAGGGTTGGACTGAAGCTTTCTTT,CASSQDQGWTEAFF
TRBJ2-1,TRBD2,.,TRBV19,TGTGCCAGTAGTTACCTAGCGGGGGGGCCGGATGAGCAGTTCTTC,CASSYLAGGPDEQFF
TRBJ2-1,TRBD2,.,TRBV6-5,TGTGCCAGCAGTTACTCTCACGGGGGGTCATACAATGAGCAGTTCTTC,CASSYSHGGSYNEQFF
TRBJ2-7,.,.,TRBV25-1,TGTGCCAGCAGGAGGGCCGGAGGGTACGAGCAGTACTTC,CASRRAGGYEQYF
TRBJ1-2,.,once,TRBV30,TGTGCCTGGACAGAGGGGGACGGCTACACCTTC,CAWTEGDGYTF
TRBJ2-2,.,.,TRBV4-3,TGCGCCAGCAGCCAGGGGACACGAACCGGGGAGCTGTTTTTT,CASSQGTRTGELFF
TRBJ1-5,.,.,TRBV2,TGTGCCAGCAGGGACAGCTTGTATAGCAATCAGCCCCAGCATTTT,CASRDSLYSNQPQHF
TRBJ2-1,TRBD2,.,TRBV27,TGTGCCAGCAGGGGGGGGATCAATGAGCAGTTCTTC,CASRGGINEQFF
TRBJ1-4,.,.,TRBV18,TGTGCCAGCTCACCACTTGGGACTGGCGAAAAACTGTTTTTT,CASSPLGTGEKLFF
TRBJ2-7,.,.,TRBV28,TGTGCCAGCTTAGACAGCTCATCCTACGAGCAGTACTTC,CASLDSSSYEQYF
TRBJ1-1,.,.,TRBV15,TGTGCCACCAGCAGAGTAGGCCAAACTATGAACACTGAAGCTTTCTTT,CATSRVGQTMNTEAFF
TRBJ2-5,TRBD2,.,TRBV27,TGTGCCAGCAGTTCCGAGCGGGGGGGCCTCCCAGAGACCCAGTACTTC,CASSSERGGLPETQYF
TRBJ2-1,.,.,TRBV6-4,TGTGCCAGCAGTGCAGGGCGCAATGAGCAGTTCTTC,CASSAGRNEQFF
TRBJ1-1,TRBD1,once,TRBV5-6,TGTGCCAGCAGCTCGAGATTACAGGGGAAGGACACTGAAGCTTTCTTT,CASSSRLQGKDTEAFF
TRBJ1-5,.,.,TRBV4-3,TGCGCCAGCAGCCAAGAACCTAGGGGCATCGGCAATCAGCCCCAGCATTTT,CASSQEPRGIGNQPQHF
TRBJ2-1,TRBD1,.,TRBV9,TGTGCCAGCAGCGTAGGACAGGGGGGAAGCTACAATGAGCAGTTCTTC,CASSVGQGGSYNEQFF
TRBJ2-3,TRBD2,.,TRBV9,TGTGCCAGCAGCGTAGAGACTAGCGGGATAAGCACAGATACGCAGTATTTT,CASSVETSGISTDTQYF
TRBJ2-7,TRBD1,.,TRBV5-4,TGTGCCAGCAGCTGGACGGGACAGCGCTACGAGCAGTACTTC,CASSWTGQRYEQYF
TRBJ2-7,TRBD1,.,TRBV7-8,TGTGCCAGCAGCTATTCGGGGACAGGGATCTACGAGCAGTACTTC,CASSYSGTGIYEQYF
TRBJ1-3,.,few,TRBV21-1,TGTGCCAGCAGCAACCTCCGGAATTTTCCGGGACAGGGGGCTACACATACCTCTGGAAACACCATATATTTT,CASSNLRNFPGQGATHTSGNTIYF
TRBJ2-2,.,.,TRBV9,TGTGCCAGCAGCGTAGAGGGGGGGGTTTCCGGGGAGCTGTTTTTT,CASSVEGGVSGELFF
TRBJ2-5,.,.,TRBV7-8,TGTGCCAGCAGCTTAGATAGGTCCCGAGGGGAGACCCAGTACTTC,CASSLDRSRGETQYF
TRBJ2-7,.,.,TRBV7-9,TGTGCCAGCAGCTATGCGGGGCGCTACGAGCAGTACTTC,CASSYAGRYEQYF
TRBJ1-2,.,.,TRBV27,TGTGCCAGCAGTTTATCAGGGATGGGGGGCTATGGCTACACCTTC,CASSLSGMGGYGYTF
TRBJ2-5,TRBD2,.,TRBV27,TGTGCCAGCAGTTCTATCGGTGCTAGCGGGGAGACCCAGTACTTC,CASSSIGASGETQYF
TRBJ2-2,TRBD2,.,TRBV15,TGTGCCACCAGCGCGGCGGGGGACACCGGGGAGCTGTTTTTT,CATSAAGDTGELFF
TRBJ2-7,.,.,TRBV27,TGTGCCAGCAGTTTAAAAAGACAGGAGGTAGAACTCTACGAGCAGTACTTC,CASSLKRQEVELYEQYF
TRBJ2-5,.,few,TRBV27,TGTGCCAGCAGTTTCCCACAGGGTGTGAACGGGACCCAGTACTTC,CASSFPQGVNGTQYF
TRBJ2-7,TRBD2,.,TRBV10-3,TGTGCCATCAGTGACGGGCTAGCGGGGGTCGAGCAGTACTTC,CAISDGLAGVEQYF
TRBJ1-3,.,once,TRBV4-3,TGCGCCAGCAGCCAAGACGGAGACTCTGGAAACACCATATATTTT,CASSQDGDSGNTIYF
TRBJ2-6,TRBD1,.,TRBV15,TGTGCCACCAGCAGAACAGGGGACGGGGCCAACGTCCTGACTTTC,CATSRTGDGANVLTF
TRBJ2-7,TRBD1,.,TRBV27,TGTGCCAGCAGTTTATCAGGGACAGGGGCCTACGAGCAGTACTTC,CASSLSGTGAYEQYF
TRBJ1-2,.,.,TRBV9,TGTGCCAGCAGCCCTATCGGGGGGCTGAGCTATGGCTACACCTTC,CASSPIGGLSYGYTF
TRBJ2-5,.,.,TRBV5-8,TGTGCCAGCTCCCCCCCGGAGCAAGAGACCCAGTACTTC,CASSPPEQETQYF
TRBJ1-5,.,.,TRBV10-2,TGCGCCAGCAACCCGGGGGGCAATCAGCCCCAGCATTTT,CASNPGGNQPQHF
TRBJ1-1,TRBD1,.,TRBV14,TGTGCCAGCAGCCCAGGGGGCTGGAACACTGAAGCTTTCTTT,CASSPGGWNTEAFF
TRBJ2-4,.,.,TRBV14,TGTGCCAGCAGCCAAGTAGCACCCGGGGCCAAAAACATTCAGTACTTC,CASSQVAPGAKNIQYF
TRBJ2-7,TRBD1,.,TRBV30,TGTGCCTGGAGCTCGACCGGGACAGGGCACGAGCAGTACTTC,CAWSSTGTGHEQYF